This TCR beta chain was captured by sequencing in a study of blood T cell repertoires in COVID-19. The overall study: There were acute and convalescent COVID-19 samples, and they came from the United States, Italy and Spain.

Trimming shortened V by 3 bases and J by 2 bases, and 12 bases separated the two germline ends. CDR3 size: 15 residues. Per germline, CDR1 SGDLS and CDR2 YYNGEE. Here immunoSEQ multiplex PCR was the method, and the copy in TCRdb shows in-frame clones only, minus some. The table shows 180,000 or so clones, with about 87% occurring only once. The source is a woman in her 30s with acute or convalescent COVID-19. Sequencing used peripheral blood. The chain joins TRBV9 to TRBJ1-3, with TRBD1 as a possible D gene (5 bases). CDR3 bases: TGTGCCAGCAGCGGTTCGTGGGGGGCTGGAAACACCATATATTTT. This translates into CASSGSWGAGNTIYF.